The text below deals with one T cell receptor beta chain. This entry is derived from a study of blood T cell repertoires in COVID-19. The repertoire was sequenced with immunoSEQ multiplex PCR; TCRdb's copy has only in-frame clones and lacks some. The data contain about 370,000 clones, 85% to 90% of them singletons. This CDR3 comprises 12 residues. Trimming pared 5 bases from V and 0 bases from J, leaving 4 bases between. Germline CDR1 SGHVS, CDR2 FQNEAQ. The sequencing input was PBMCs or T cells enriched from blood (not recorded which). This receptor was identified in a young man who had recovered from COVID-19. This chain joins TRBV7-8 and TRBJ1-2; D remains unclear. In DNA, the CDR3 is TGTGCCAGCAGCCATACTAACTATGGCTACACCTTC. It specifies CASSHTNYGYTF. Looking up the rest from reference TRBV7-8 and TRBJ1-2 gives the full variable domain: GAGVSQSPRYKVAKRGQDVALRCDPISGHVSLFWYQQALGQGPEFLTYFQNEAQLDKSGLPSDRFFAERPEGSVSTLKIQRTQQEDSAVYLCASSHTNYGYTFGSGTRLTVV.